This T cell receptor beta chain was found in a study of cytomegalovirus exposure and HLA in healthy donors. CDR1 LNHDA and CDR2 SQIVND come from the germline V gene (reference sequence). Trimming cost V 3 bases and J 8 bases, with 16 bases left between them. The CDR3 consists of 15 residues. The study ran its PCR with 60 Vbeta and 13 Jbeta primers. Assay: immunoSEQ multiplex PCR; the TCRdb copy retains only in-frame clones and omits some. The sample lists about 69,000 clones, about 70% occurring once. The chain has TRBV19 and TRBJ1-4, with TRBD1 as a possible D gene (5 bases). The sample comprised PBMCs. This clonotype was sampled from a man between 18 and 35 years old in good health and CMV-seronegative. CDR3 bases: TGTGCCAGTAGTATCACAGGCGCCGGCCGCGAAAAACTGTTTTTT. Amino acid sequence: CASSITGAGREKLFF.